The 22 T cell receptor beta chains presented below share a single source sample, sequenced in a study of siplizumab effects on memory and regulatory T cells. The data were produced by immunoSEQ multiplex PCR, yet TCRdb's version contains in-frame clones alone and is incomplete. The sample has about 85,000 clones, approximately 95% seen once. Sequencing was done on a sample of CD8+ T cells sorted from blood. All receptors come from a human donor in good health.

The CDR3 region is CASSPRGYNEQFF. The CDR3 DNA follows: TGTGCCAGCAGCCCTCGGGGGTACAATGAGCAGTTCTTC. The J gene is TRBJ2-1, the V gene TRBV28, with TRBD2 as a possible D gene (6 bases). The CDR3 runs to 13 residues. V shed 6 bases and J shed 4 bases, with 10 bases lying between them. Per germline, CDR1 MDHEN and CDR2 SYDVKM.

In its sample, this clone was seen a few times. DNA for the CDR3: TGCGCCAGCAGCCAAGAGGGGGCCGCAAGAGCTAACTATGGCTACACCTTC. Its translation: CASSQEGAARANYGYTF. The chain employs TRBV4-1 and TRBJ1-2, with D possibly matching TRBD1 (6 bases). V lost 0 bases and J 0 bases, leaving 14 bases between the germline ends. The CDR3 runs to 17 residues. Germline assignment: CDR1 MGHRA and CDR2 YSYEKL.

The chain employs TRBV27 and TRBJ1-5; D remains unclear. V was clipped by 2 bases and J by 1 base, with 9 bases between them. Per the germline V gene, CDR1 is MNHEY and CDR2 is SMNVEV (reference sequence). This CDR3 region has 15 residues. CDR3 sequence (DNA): TGTGCCAGCAGTTTACTTTTCGGGAGCAATCAGCCCCAGCATTTT. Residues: CASSLLFGSNQPQHF.

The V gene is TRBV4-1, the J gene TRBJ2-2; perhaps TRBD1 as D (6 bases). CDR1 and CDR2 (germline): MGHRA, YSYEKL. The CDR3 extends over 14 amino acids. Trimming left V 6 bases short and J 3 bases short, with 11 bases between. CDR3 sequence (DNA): TGCGCCAGCAGGTCAGGGGATGACACCGGGGAGCTGTTTTTT. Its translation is CASRSGDDTGELFF.

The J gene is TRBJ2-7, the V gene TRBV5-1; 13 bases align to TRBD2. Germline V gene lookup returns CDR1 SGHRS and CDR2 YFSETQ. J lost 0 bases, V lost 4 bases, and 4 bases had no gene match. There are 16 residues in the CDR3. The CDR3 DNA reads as TGCGCCAGCAGCACTTGGACTAGCGGGAGCTCCTACGAGCAGTACTTC. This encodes CASSTWTSGSSYEQYF.

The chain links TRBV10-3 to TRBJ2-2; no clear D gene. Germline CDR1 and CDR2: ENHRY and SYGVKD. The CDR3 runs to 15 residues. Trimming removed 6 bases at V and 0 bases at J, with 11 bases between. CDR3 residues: CAIRPQYPNTGELFF. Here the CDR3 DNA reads TGTGCCATCAGACCCCAATACCCGAACACCGGGGAGCTGTTTTTT.

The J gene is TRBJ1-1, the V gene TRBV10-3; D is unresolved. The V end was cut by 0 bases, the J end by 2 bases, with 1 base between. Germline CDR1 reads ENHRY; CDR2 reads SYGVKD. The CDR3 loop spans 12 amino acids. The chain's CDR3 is CAISESNTEAFF. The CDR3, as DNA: TGTGCCATCAGTGAGTCCAACACTGAAGCTTTCTTT.

Here the CDR3 DNA reads TGTGCCAGCAGAACACAAGCCCTGGGGGGAGAAGCTTTCTTT. Its protein product is CASRTQALGGEAFF. This chain connects TRBV7-2 to TRBJ1-1, with D possibly being TRBD1 (5 bases). V was cut by 6 bases and J by 8 bases, with 19 bases left in between. The CDR3 covers 14 residues. Germline loops: CDR1 SGHTA, CDR2 FQGNSA.

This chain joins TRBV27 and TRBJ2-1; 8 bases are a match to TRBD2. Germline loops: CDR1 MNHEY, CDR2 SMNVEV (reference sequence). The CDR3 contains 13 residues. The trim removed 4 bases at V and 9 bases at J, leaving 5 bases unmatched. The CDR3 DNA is TGTGCCAGCAGTTCTGGACTAGCTGGTGAGCAGTTCTTC. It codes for CASSSGLAGEQFF.

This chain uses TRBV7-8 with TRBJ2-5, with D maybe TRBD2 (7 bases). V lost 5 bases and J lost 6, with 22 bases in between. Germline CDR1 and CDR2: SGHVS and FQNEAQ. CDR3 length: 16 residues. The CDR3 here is CASSDSRGGGRKTQYF. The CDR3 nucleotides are TGTGCCAGCAGCGACAGCAGGGGAGGGGGGAGGAAGACCCAGTACTTC.

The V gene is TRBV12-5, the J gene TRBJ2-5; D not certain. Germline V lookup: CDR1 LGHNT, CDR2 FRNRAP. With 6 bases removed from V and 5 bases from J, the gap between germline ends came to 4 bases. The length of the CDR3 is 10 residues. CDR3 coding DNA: TGTGCTAGTGGGATGGAGACCCAGTACTTC. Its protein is CASGMETQYF.

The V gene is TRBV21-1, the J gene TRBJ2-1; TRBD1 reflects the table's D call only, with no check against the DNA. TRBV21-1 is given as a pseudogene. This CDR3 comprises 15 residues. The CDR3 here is CASSNHRGRIGEQFF. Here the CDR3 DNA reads TGTGCCAGCAGCAATCACAGGGGGAGGATTGGTGAGCAGTTCTTC.

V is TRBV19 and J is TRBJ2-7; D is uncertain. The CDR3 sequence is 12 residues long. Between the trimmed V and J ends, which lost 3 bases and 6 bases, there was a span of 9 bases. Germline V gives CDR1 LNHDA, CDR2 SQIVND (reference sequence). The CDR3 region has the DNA TGTGCCAGTAGTATGGTAGGCTTCGAGCAGTACTTC. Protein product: CASSMVGFEQYF.

The DNA of the CDR3 is TGTGCCATCAGTGAACCGCGGACAGAGCCCACCTACGAGCAGTACTTC. Its protein product is CAISEPRTEPTYEQYF. The chain links TRBV10-3 to TRBJ2-7, with a possible D match to TRBD1 (6 bases). V lost 3 bases and J 2 bases, leaving 17 bases between the germline ends. This CDR3 spans 16 amino acids. Looked up from germline, CDR1 is ENHRY and CDR2 is SYGVKD.

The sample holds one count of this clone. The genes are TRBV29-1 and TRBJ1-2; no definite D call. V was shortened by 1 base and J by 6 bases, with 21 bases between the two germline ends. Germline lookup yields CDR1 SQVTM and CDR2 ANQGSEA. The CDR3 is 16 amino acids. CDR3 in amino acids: CSVEGYPGRVGDGYTF. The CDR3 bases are TGCAGCGTTGAAGGATACCCGGGGAGGGTCGGGGATGGCTACACCTTC. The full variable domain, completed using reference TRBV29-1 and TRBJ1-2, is SAVISQKPSRDICQRGTSLTIQCQVDSQVTMMFWYRQQPGQSLTLIATANQGSEATYESGFVIDKFPISRPNLTFSTLTVSNMSPEDSSIYLCSVEGYPGRVGDGYTFGSGTRLTVV.

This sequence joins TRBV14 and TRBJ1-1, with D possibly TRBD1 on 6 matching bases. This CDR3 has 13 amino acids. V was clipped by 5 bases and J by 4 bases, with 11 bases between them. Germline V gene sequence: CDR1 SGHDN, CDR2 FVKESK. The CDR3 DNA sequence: TGTGCCAGCAGCTCAGGGGTGGCCACTGAAGCTTTCTTT. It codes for CASSSGVATEAFF.

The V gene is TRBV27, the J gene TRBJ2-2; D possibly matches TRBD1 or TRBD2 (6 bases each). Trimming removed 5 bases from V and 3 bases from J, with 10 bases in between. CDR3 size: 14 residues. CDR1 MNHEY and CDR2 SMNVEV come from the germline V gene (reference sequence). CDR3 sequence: CASSMGGDTGELFF. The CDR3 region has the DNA TGTGCCAGCAGTATGGGGGGCGACACCGGGGAGCTGTTTTTT.

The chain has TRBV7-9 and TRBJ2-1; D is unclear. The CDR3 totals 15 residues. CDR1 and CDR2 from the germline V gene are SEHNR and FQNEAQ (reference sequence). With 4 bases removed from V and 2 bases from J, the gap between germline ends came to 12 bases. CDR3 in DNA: TGTGCCAGCAGCTCTGCCCGGGCGACCTACAATGAGCAGTTCTTC. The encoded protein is CASSSARATYNEQFF.

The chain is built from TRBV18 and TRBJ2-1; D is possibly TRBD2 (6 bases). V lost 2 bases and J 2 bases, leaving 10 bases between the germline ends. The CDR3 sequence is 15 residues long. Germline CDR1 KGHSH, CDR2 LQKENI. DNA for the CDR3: TGTGCCAGCTCACCAATAGCGGATACCTACAATGAGCAGTTCTTC. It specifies CASSPIADTYNEQFF.

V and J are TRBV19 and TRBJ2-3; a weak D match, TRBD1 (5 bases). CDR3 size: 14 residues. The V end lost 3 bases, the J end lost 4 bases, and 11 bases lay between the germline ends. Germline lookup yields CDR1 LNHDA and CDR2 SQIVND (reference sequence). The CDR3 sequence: CASSIQGGSDTQYF. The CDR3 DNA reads TGTGCCAGTAGTATCCAGGGTGGCTCAGATACGCAGTATTTT. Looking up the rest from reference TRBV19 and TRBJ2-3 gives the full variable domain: DGGITQSPKYLFRKEGQNVTLSCEQNLNHDAMYWYRQDPGQGLRLIYYSQIVNDFQKGDIAEGYSVSREKKESFPLTVTSAQKNPTAFYLCASSIQGGSDTQYFGPGTRLTVL.

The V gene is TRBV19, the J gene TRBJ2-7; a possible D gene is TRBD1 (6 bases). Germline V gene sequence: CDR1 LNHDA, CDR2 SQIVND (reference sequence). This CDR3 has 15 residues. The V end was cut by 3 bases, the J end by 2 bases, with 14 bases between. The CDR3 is CASSMDDRWTYEQYF. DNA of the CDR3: TGTGCCAGTAGTATGGACGACAGGTGGACCTACGAGCAGTACTTC.

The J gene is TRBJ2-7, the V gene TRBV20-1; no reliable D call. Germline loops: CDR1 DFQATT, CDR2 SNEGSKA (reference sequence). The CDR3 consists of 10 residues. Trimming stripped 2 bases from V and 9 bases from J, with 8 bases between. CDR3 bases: TGCAGTGCTAGATGGGTCGGGCAGTACTTC. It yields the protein CSARWVGQYF.